These 7 T cell receptor beta chains came from one sample sequenced in a study of cytomegalovirus exposure and HLA in healthy donors. PCR involved 60 Vbeta and 13 Jbeta primers. Assay used: immunoSEQ multiplex PCR; TCRdb lists only in-frame clones, some missing. The table records over 85,000 clones, about four fifths of them present only once. Sample: PBMCs. The receptors originated from a man aged 40-55 years in good health and CMV-seropositive.

The chain combines TRBV18 with TRBJ1-1; the match to TRBD1 covers 7 bases. CDR3 length: 16 residues. The germline CDR1 and CDR2 sequences are KGHSH and LQKENI. V trimming: 3 bases; J trimming: 5 bases; junction bases outside the gene matches: 12. CDR3 nucleotides: TGTGCCAGCTCACCCCCCCCTTACACAGGGGTGACTGAAGCTTTCTTT. This encodes CASSPPPYTGVTEAFF.

The V and J genes are TRBV5-6 and TRBJ1-1; 9 nucleotides match TRBD1. With V trimmed by 3 bases and J by 4 bases, 7 bases remained unmatched. The CDR3 loop spans 15 amino acids. From germline, CDR1 is SGHDT and CDR2 YYEEEE. CDR3 coding DNA: TGTGCCAGCAGCTGGCGACAGGGGGTAATCACTGAAGCTTTCTTT. Translation gives CASSWRQGVITEAFF. Combining the CDR3 with reference TRBV5-6 and TRBJ1-1 gives the whole variable domain DAGVTQSPTHLIKTRGQQVTLRCSPKSGHDTVSWYQQALGQGPQFIFQYYEEEERQRGNFPDRFSGHQFPNYSSELNVNALLLGDSALYLCASSWRQGVITEAFFGQGTRLTVV.

This chain uses TRBV5-1 with TRBJ1-5, with TRBD1 as a possible D gene (5 bases). The germline V gene encodes CDR1 SGHRS and CDR2 YFSETQ. CDR3 size: 15 residues. V shed 1 base and J shed 4 bases, with 12 bases lying between them. CDR3: CASSLWGGSNQPQHF. The CDR3 DNA reads as TGCGCCAGCAGCTTGTGGGGGGGGAGTAATCAGCCCCAGCATTTT.

The V and J genes are TRBV7-9 and TRBJ1-1; a weak D match, TRBD1 (5 bases). V dropped 2 bases and J dropped 8 bases, with 15 bases sitting between them. CDR3 size: 14 residues. Germline V CDR1 and CDR2: SEHNR, FQNEAQ (reference sequence). CDR3 coding DNA: TGTGCCAGCAGCTTAAAGGGAAGTGGGGGGGAAGCTTTCTTT. Protein product: CASSLKGSGGEAFF.

This chain joins TRBV10-3 and TRBJ1-2; D not resolved. Germline lookup yields CDR1 ENHRY and CDR2 SYGVKD. The CDR3 totals 13 residues. V gave up 0 bases and J gave up 4 bases, with 6 bases separating them. The CDR3, as DNA: TGTGCCATCAGTGAGTCGAACAGCTATGGCTACACCTTC. Its protein product is CAISESNSYGYTF.

This chain joins TRBV7-2 and TRBJ2-7; 8 nucleotides align to TRBD2. The ends lost 5 bases at V and 3 bases at J; junction bases unmatched: 9. CDR1 is SGHTA and CDR2 is FQGNSA in the germline V gene. The CDR3 consists of 15 residues. The chain's CDR3 is CASSPGLAGYYEQYF. CDR3 coding DNA: TGTGCCAGCAGCCCAGGACTAGCAGGATACTACGAGCAGTACTTC.

The rearrangement links TRBV4-2 to TRBJ2-1; perhaps TRBD2 as D (6 bases). V lost 6 bases, J lost 3 bases, and 12 bases lay in between. The CDR3 extends over 14 amino acids. Germline CDR1 reads LGHNA; CDR2 reads YNFKEQ. The CDR3 here is CASRAVGSYNEQFF. The CDR3, as DNA: TGTGCCAGCAGGGCGGTCGGGAGCTACAATGAGCAGTTCTTC.